This is a list of T cell receptor beta chains from one sample in a study of neurological immune-mediated disorders. TCRdb reprocessed the 5' RACE reads via MiXCR and lists one record per CDR3 protein. The sample records under 60,000 distinct CDR3 sequences, over 15% being singletons. The specimen was PBMCs. The receptor source for this set is a man aged 55 to 70 in good health. The CDR3 runs from the conserved cysteine through the conserved F or W.

J | V | CDR3
TRBJ2-5 | TRBV20-1 | CSAHGGGEETQYF
TRBJ2-3 | TRBV20-1 | CSARGTGTSGTYTQYF
TRBJ2-3 | TRBV20-1 | CSARLAEGTDTQYF
TRBJ1-5 | TRBV7-2 | CASSSDGRLGQPQHF
TRBJ2-4 | TRBV5-1 | CASSARASPGVQYF
TRBJ2-5 | TRBV7-9 | CASSLGRALYQETQYF
TRBJ2-2 | TRBV25-1 | CASPPDGAANTGELFF
TRBJ1-2 | TRBV24-1 | CATSGDRFYGYTF
TRBJ1-6 | TRBV12-3/TRBV12-4 | CASSFDKTSPLHF
TRBJ2-3 | TRBV7-2 | CASSIAGAVDTQYF
TRBJ2-3 | TRBV5-1 | CASSEGPSTDTQYF
TRBJ2-5 | TRBV6-6 | CAGGKAGRETQYF
TRBJ2-1 | TRBV5-1 | CASSPTRGKNNEQFF
TRBJ2-7 | TRBV7-7 | CASSSTPQGEQYF
TRBJ2-7 | TRBV18 | CASSPRRTGGSYEQYF
TRBJ1-5 | TRBV2 | CASSEDRFNQPQHF
TRBJ2-7 | TRBV3-1 | CASRQGAYEQYF
TRBJ2-4 | TRBV29-1 | CSAVGQGWNIQYF
TRBJ1-2 | TRBV5-1 | CASSLWDRSDYGYTF
TRBJ2-2 | TRBV7-2 | CASSSYLSGGTGELFF
TRBJ2-3 | TRBV29-1 | CSVEKIRLAGVGDTQYF
TRBJ1-5 | TRBV4-3 | CASSPSALLNQPQHF
TRBJ2-1 | TRBV2 | CASSVEREAYNEQFF